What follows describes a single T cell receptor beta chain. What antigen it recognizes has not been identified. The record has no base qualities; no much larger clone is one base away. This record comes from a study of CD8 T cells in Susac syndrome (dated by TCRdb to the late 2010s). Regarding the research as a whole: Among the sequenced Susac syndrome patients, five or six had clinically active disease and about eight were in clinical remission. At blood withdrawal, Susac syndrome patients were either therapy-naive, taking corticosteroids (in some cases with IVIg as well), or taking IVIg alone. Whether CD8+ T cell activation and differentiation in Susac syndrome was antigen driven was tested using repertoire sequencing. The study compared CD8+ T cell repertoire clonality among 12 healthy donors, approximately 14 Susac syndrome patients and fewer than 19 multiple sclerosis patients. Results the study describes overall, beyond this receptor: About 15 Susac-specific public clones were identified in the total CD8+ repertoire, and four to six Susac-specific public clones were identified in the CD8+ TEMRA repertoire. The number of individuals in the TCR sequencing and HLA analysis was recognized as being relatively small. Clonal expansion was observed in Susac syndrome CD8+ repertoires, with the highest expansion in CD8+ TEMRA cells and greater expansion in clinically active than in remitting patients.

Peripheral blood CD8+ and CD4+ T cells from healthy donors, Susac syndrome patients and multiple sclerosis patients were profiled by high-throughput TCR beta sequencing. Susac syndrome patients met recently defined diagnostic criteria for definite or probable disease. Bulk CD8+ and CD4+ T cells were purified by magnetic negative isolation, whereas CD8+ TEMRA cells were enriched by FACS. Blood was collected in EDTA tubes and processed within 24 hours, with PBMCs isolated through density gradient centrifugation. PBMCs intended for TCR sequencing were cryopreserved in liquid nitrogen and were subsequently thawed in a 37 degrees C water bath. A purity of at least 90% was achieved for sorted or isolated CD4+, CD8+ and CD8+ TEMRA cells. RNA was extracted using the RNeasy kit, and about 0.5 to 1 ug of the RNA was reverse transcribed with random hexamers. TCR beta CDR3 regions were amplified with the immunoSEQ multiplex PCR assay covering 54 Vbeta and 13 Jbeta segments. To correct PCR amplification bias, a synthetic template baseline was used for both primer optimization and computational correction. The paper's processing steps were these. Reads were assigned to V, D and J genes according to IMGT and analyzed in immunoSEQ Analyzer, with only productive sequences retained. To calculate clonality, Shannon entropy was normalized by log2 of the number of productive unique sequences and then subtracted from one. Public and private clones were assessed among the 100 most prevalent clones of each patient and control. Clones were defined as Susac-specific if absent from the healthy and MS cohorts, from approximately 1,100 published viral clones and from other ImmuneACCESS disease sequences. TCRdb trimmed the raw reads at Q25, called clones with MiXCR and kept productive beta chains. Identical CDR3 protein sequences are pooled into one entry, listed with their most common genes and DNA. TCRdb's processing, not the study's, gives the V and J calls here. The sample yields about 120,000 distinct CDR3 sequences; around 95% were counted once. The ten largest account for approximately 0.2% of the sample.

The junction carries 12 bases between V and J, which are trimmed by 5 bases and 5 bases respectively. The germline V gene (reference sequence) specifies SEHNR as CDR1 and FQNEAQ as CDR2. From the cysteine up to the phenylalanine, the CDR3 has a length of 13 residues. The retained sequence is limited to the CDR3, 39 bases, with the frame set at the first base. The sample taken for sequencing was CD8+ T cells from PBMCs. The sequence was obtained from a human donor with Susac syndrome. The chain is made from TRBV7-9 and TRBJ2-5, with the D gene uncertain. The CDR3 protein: CASSQNFRETQYF. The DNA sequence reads TGTGCCAGCAGCCAGAATTTTAGGGAGACCCAGTACTTC.